Each of the 23 T cell receptor beta chains below was sequenced from the same sample in a study of CD8 T cells in ankylosing spondylitis. TCRdb ran MiXCR on the 5' RACE reads and lists one entry per CDR3 protein. This sample has some 71,000 distinct CDR3 sequences, with under 5.5% found just once. The sequenced material came from blood, either unsorted or a sorted T cell fraction (not recorded which). The source of these receptors is a male donor with ankylosing spondylitis or in good health (not recorded which).

At least ten counts were recorded for this clonotype. The chain has TRBV5-1 and TRBJ2-5, with unresolved D. Germline V gene data show CDR1 as SGHRS and CDR2 as YFSETQ. This CDR3 comprises 18 residues. Trimming cost V 3 bases and J 1 base, with 22 bases left between them. CDR3 sequence: CASSSLPRSLVGQETQYF. Here the CDR3 DNA reads TGCGCCAGCAGCTCGTTGCCCCGATCTCTAGTGGGCCAAGAGACCCAGTACTTC.

There are many counts of this clonotype. The chain combines TRBV9 with TRBJ1-4; a possible D gene is TRBD1 (6 bases). With 7 bases removed from V and 8 bases from J, the gap between germline ends came to 18 bases. Germline V lookup: CDR1 SGDLS, CDR2 YYNGEE. This CDR3 spans 14 amino acids. This CDR3 reads CASSRDGGQEKLFF. CDR3 DNA sequence: TGTGCCAGCTCCCGGGACGGGGGGCAAGAAAAACTGTTTTTT.

This clonotype was observed many times. The chain combines TRBV5-1 with TRBJ1-2, with TRBD1 matching over 12 bases. Germline CDR1 is SGHRS and CDR2 is YFSETQ. CDR3 length: 16 amino acids. With 4 bases clipped from V and 5 bases from J, the junction kept 9 bases outside the gene matches. The DNA of the CDR3 is TGCGCCAGCAGCCTTGGGACAGGGGGCCTTATTTATGGCTACACCTTC. It yields the protein CASSLGTGGLIYGYTF.

This clonotype was found many times. The V call is TRBV12-3 or TRBV12-4, the J call TRBJ2-1; the match to TRBD2 covers 11 bases. V trimming: 6 bases; J trimming: 10 bases; junction bases outside the gene matches: 8. The CDR3 consists of 14 residues. The CDR3 nucleotides read TGTGCCAGCAGAGTAGCGGGGGGGCCGGGCGAGCAGTTCTTC. It yields the protein CASRVAGGPGEQFF.

This clonotype was counted at least ten times. This chain uses TRBV27 with TRBJ2-4; D might be TRBD1 (5 bases). The CDR3 has 16 amino acids. V shed 6 bases and J shed 8 bases, with 23 bases lying between them. The germline V gene encodes CDR1 MNHEY and CDR2 SMNVEV (reference sequence). The CDR3, as DNA: TGTGCCAGCAGCGGGTTCACAGGATTACAAAGGGACATTCAGTACTTC. Protein sequence: CASSGFTGLQRDIQYF.

This clonotype showed up many times. This chain joins TRBV9 and TRBJ2-7; maybe TRBD1 (6 bases). Germline V gives CDR1 SGDLS, CDR2 YYNGEE. The CDR3 is 14 residues long. Trimming shortened V by 2 bases and J by 5 bases, and 14 bases separated the two germline ends. CDR3 residues: CASSVTGYANEQYF. The DNA of the CDR3 is TGTGCCAGCAGCGTCACAGGGTACGCCAACGAGCAGTACTTC.

This clonotype was counted many times. This sequence joins TRBV20-1 and TRBJ2-3, with 7 nucleotides matching TRBD1. The germline V gene has CDR1 DFQATT and CDR2 SNEGSKA (reference sequence). This CDR3 comprises 14 residues. The V gene end was trimmed by 1 base and the J gene end by 6 bases; junction bases not matched to a gene: 7. The DNA for the CDR3 is TGCAGTGCTAGAGCCTACCAGGGGGAGGATACGCAGTATTTT. This codes for CSARAYQGEDTQYF.

At least ten counts were recorded for this clonotype. CDR3 sequence: CASTGVLNTGELFF. The CDR3 DNA is TGCGCCAGCACGGGGGTACTCAACACCGGGGAGCTGTTTTTT. The rearrangement joins TRBV5-1 to TRBJ2-2, with a tentative D call TRBD2 (6 bases). Germline assignment: CDR1 SGHRS and CDR2 YFSETQ. V shed 6 bases and J shed 2 bases, with 11 bases lying between them. CDR3 length: 14 residues.

This clonotype appeared many times. The chain links TRBV7-3 to TRBJ2-1; D gene ambiguous. Trimming took off 5 bases at V and 0 bases at J, with 11 bases between the two ends. The CDR3 has 15 amino acids. In germline, CDR1 is SGHTA, CDR2 FQGTGA. CDR3 amino acids: CASSGGSSSYNEQFF. CDR3 nucleotide sequence: TGTGCCAGCAGCGGCGGCTCAAGCTCCTACAATGAGCAGTTCTTC. The full variable domain, completed using reference TRBV7-3 and TRBJ2-1, is GAGVSQTPSNKVTEKGKYVELRCDPISGHTALYWYRQSLGQGPEFLIYFQGTGAADDSGLPNDRFFAVRPEGSVSTLKIQRTERGDSAVYLCASSGGSSSYNEQFFGPGTRLTVL.

This clonotype was counted at least ten times. The chain is built from TRBV30 and TRBJ2-3; TRBD1 is a possible D gene (5 bases). The CDR3 is 14 residues long. V lost 1 base and J lost 3, with 11 bases in between. Looked up from germline, CDR1 is GTSNPN and CDR2 is SVGIG (reference sequence). The CDR3 loop is CAWSAGSETDTQYF. Here the CDR3 DNA reads TGTGCCTGGAGTGCAGGGTCGGAGACAGATACGCAGTATTTT.

The chain couples TRBV7-2 to TRBJ2-1; D might be TRBD2 (5 bases). This CDR3 comprises 13 residues. Looked up from germline, CDR1 is SGHTA and CDR2 is FQGNSA. The germline V and J ends were trimmed by 3 bases and 9 bases, with 12 bases remaining between them. The CDR3 is CASSFSRRGEQFF. CDR3 DNA sequence: TGTGCCAGCAGCTTTTCCCGCCGGGGTGAGCAGTTCTTC.

The rearrangement uses TRBV25-1 and TRBJ1-6; no firm D call. This CDR3 contains 12 residues. Trimming removed 2 bases at V and 10 bases at J, with 6 bases between. Germline V gene data show CDR1 as MGHDK and CDR2 as SYGVNS. CDR3 sequence (DNA): TGTGCCAGCAGTGAACGACGGTCACCCCTCCACTTT. Translating gives CASSERRSPLHF.

The J gene is TRBJ2-2, the V gene TRBV5-5; D is ambiguous. Trimming shortened V by 4 bases and J by 4 bases, and 11 bases separated the two germline ends. CDR1 is SGHKS, CDR2 YYEKEE, per germline (reference sequence). CDR3 size: 14 residues. The CDR3 region has the DNA TGTGCCAGCAGCCCTGGGCTCCTCACCGGGGAGCTGTTTTTT. The encoded protein is CASSPGLLTGELFF.

This clonotype was counted ten times or more. The chain links TRBV2 to TRBJ2-6; D is ambiguous. Germline CDR1 SNHLY, CDR2 FYNNEI. V dropped 5 bases and J dropped 0 bases, with 11 bases sitting between them. The CDR3 length is 16 residues. This CDR3 reads CASSLGRNSGANVLTF. CDR3 DNA: TGTGCCAGCAGTCTTGGACGGAACTCTGGGGCCAACGTCCTGACTTTC. Drawing the rest from reference TRBV2 and TRBJ2-6, the complete variable domain is EPEVTQTPSHQVTQMGQEVILRCVPISNHLYFYWYRQILGQKVEFLVSFYNNEISEKSEIFDDQFSVERPDGSNFTLKIRSTKLEDSAMYFCASSLGRNSGANVLTFGAGSRLTVL.

The chain carries TRBV12-3 or TRBV12-4 and TRBJ2-7; D is unresolved. The V end lost 3 bases, the J end lost 1 base, and 7 bases lay between the germline ends. The length of the CDR3 is 13 residues. This chain's CDR3 is CASSLDPSYEQYF. The CDR3 region has the DNA TGTGCCAGCAGTTTGGACCCGTCCTACGAGCAGTACTTC.

In its sample, this clonotype was seen many times. The chain combines TRBV5-1 with TRBJ1-1, with unresolved D. Trimming shortened V by 0 bases and J by 9 bases, and 12 bases separated the two germline ends. Germline-derived CDR1 and CDR2 are SGHRS and YFSETQ. The CDR3 runs 13 residues. CDR3 in DNA: TGCGCCAGCAGCTTGGAAGGTGGGAGACAAGCTTTCTTT. Protein: CASSLEGGRQAFF.

Comments on this clonotype: Given the absence of the conserved phenylalanine or tryptophan at the CDR3 end, a read error is likely. This chain connects TRBV20-1 to TRBJ2-1; D gene unclear. CDR1 and CDR2 (germline): DFQATT, SNEGSKA (reference sequence). The V end was cut by 5 bases, the J end by 0 bases, with 8 bases between. The CDR3 consists of 13 residues. The CDR3 DNA reads as TGCAGTGCTTCCATCAGCTCCTACAATGAGCAGTTCATC. Translated: CSASISSYNEQFI.

This clonotype showed up many times. The CDR3 is CSAGGRDTQYF. The CDR3 bases are TGCAGTGCTGGGGGGCGCGATACGCAGTATTTT. The rearrangement joins TRBV20-1 to TRBJ2-3; D possibly uses TRBD1 or TRBD2 (6 bases each). The CDR3 runs 11 residues. Germline CDR1 DFQATT, CDR2 SNEGSKA (reference sequence). Trimming pared 5 bases from V and 6 bases from J, leaving 9 bases between.

This clonotype was seen at least ten times. This sequence joins TRBV7-2 and TRBJ2-7; 13 bases line up with TRBD2. Germline V gene sequence: CDR1 SGHTA, CDR2 FQGNSA. V shed 2 bases, J shed 4 bases, and the junction held 5 bases outside the gene matches. This CDR3 comprises 16 residues. CDR3 nucleotides: TGTGCCAGCAGCTTACTCCGACTAGCGGGGGGATACGAGCAGTACTTC. It encodes CASSLLRLAGGYEQYF.

The sample holds many counts of this clonotype. This chain connects TRBV5-1 to TRBJ2-1; 10 positions match TRBD1. V was clipped by 4 bases and J by 5 bases; unmatched bases: 6. The CDR3 is 15 residues long. Germline values: CDR1 SGHRS, CDR2 YFSETQ. DNA of the CDR3: TGCGCCAGCAGCAGCAGGGGACAGGGGAACAATGAGCAGTTCTTC. It specifies CASSSRGQGNNEQFF.

The genes are TRBV20-1 and TRBJ2-7; the match to TRBD1 covers 10 bases. V dropped 6 bases and J dropped 4; count of bases not matched to a gene: 12. The CDR3 is 15 residues long. The germline V gene has CDR1 DFQATT and CDR2 SNEGSKA (reference sequence). The CDR3 spells CSAPTRTGGSYEQYF. CDR3 DNA: TGCAGTGCGCCGACACGGACAGGGGGTTCTTACGAGCAGTACTTC.

Turning to this clonotype: An end of the junction does not agree with germline; a read error may underlie this. The rearrangement uses TRBV7-6 and TRBJ2-2; D could derive from TRBD1 or TRBD2 (6 bases each). Per the germline V gene, CDR1 is SGHVS and CDR2 is FNYEAQ. The CDR3 totals 16 residues. CDR3 sequence: CASSLAPGDFTEELFF. CDR3 nucleotide sequence: TGTGCCAGCAGCTTAGCTCCAGGGGACTTCACCGAGGAGCTGTTTTTT.

This clonotype was seen many times. The chain carries TRBV10-3 and TRBJ1-1; D gene unclear. V was shortened by 9 bases and J by 1 base, with 12 bases between the two germline ends. The germline V gene encodes CDR1 ENHRY and CDR2 SYGVKD. This CDR3 has 13 amino acids. The DNA of the CDR3 is TGTGCCATGACGGCCTGGGGGAACACTGAAGCTTTCTTT. Amino acid sequence: CAMTAWGNTEAFF.